This T cell receptor (beta chain) came from a study of regulatory T cells in long-lasting Graves disease. Germline assignment: CDR1 DFQATT and CDR2 SNEGSKA (reference sequence). V was cut by 0 bases and J by 11 bases, with 16 bases left in between. The CDR3 has 13 amino acids. Combining iRepertoire HTBI primers with Arm-PCR of CDR3 regions, the authors built TCR beta libraries. Using its own MiXCR run on the multiplex PCR reads, TCRdb lists one record per CDR3 protein. The profile covers about 440,000 distinct CDR3 sequences, with about 15% appearing a single time and over 15% taken by the ten largest. The time point was: newly diagnosed GD, antithyroid drugs for less than 3 months. Researchers made the TCR library from RNA that was extracted from PBMCs. This clonotype was detected ten times or more. These same records also appear under a second study, on T cells in Graves' hyperthyroidism and ophthalmopathy. Per that paper: Stability of Graves' hyperthyroidism was defined as absent ophthalmopathy progression within 18 months.

The material sequenced was peripheral blood mononuclear cells (PBMCs), taken at new diagnosis, from a patient treated with antithyroid drugs. The chain employs TRBV20-1 and TRBJ1-1; D is unresolved. The TCR was taken from a young woman with Graves disease. The CDR3 DNA is TGCAGTGCTAGAGATGGGCAGGCCCGTCGGGCTTTCTTT. It is translated as CSARDGQARRAFF.